Below, 23 T cell receptor beta chains from the same sample are listed, as sequenced in a study of blood T cell repertoires in COVID-19. Assay: immunoSEQ multiplex PCR; the TCRdb copy retains only in-frame clones and omits some. The sample holds hundreds of thousands of clones, roughly 80% seen once. Specimen: peripheral blood. The origin of the receptors is a man aged 25 to 45 with active or convalescent COVID-19.

The chain recombines TRBV25-1 with TRBJ1-2, with 10 bases identical to TRBD1. CDR3 size: 15 residues. V dropped 6 bases and J dropped 8; count of bases not matched to a gene: 12. Per germline, CDR1 MGHDK and CDR2 SYGVNS. The CDR3 DNA sequence: TGTGCCAGCAGCCCGGGACAGGGGAATCTGAGGGGCTACACCTTC. Amino acids: CASSPGQGNLRGYTF.

This clone showed up just a few times. The chain links TRBV7-9 to TRBJ2-5, with 8 bases matching TRBD2. Unmatched junction bases numbered 13, after V lost 7 bases and J lost 3 bases. This CDR3 is built from 16 residues. Germline V gene lookup returns CDR1 SEHNR and CDR2 FQNEAQ (reference sequence). This chain's CDR3 is CASTSLLAGGKETQYF. The DNA for the CDR3 is TGTGCCAGCACCTCCCTTCTCGCGGGAGGTAAAGAGACCCAGTACTTC.

The gene calls are TRBV28 and TRBJ1-5, with TRBD1 matching over 8 bases. The CDR3 has 18 residues. CDR1 MDHEN and CDR2 SYDVKM come from the germline V gene. V shed 2 bases, J shed 0 bases, and the junction held 9 bases outside the gene matches. The CDR3 here is CASSLRTGHRYSNQPQHF. The CDR3 DNA reads TGTGCCAGCAGTTTACGGACAGGGCACCGATATAGCAATCAGCCCCAGCATTTT.

The chain employs TRBV19 and TRBJ1-4; D is unresolved. This CDR3 region has 15 residues. Germline CDR1 reads LNHDA; CDR2 reads SQIVND (reference sequence). Between the trimmed V and J ends, which lost 7 bases and 7 bases, there was a span of 19 bases. This chain's CDR3 is CASKMGSSIVEKLFF. In DNA form, the CDR3 reads TGTGCCAGTAAGATGGGCAGTTCCATCGTTGAAAAACTGTTTTTT.

The chain has TRBV7-2 and TRBJ2-1, with 10 bases aligning to TRBD2. Germline V CDR1 and CDR2: SGHTA, FQGNSA. The CDR3 length is 16 residues. Unmatched junction bases numbered 9, after V lost 1 base and J lost 9 bases. The CDR3 DNA reads TGTGCCAGCAGCTTAGTGGATCTAGCGGGAGCAGTTGAGCAGTTCTTC. This gives the protein CASSLVDLAGAVEQFF.

The chain carries TRBV6-1 and TRBJ1-2; D gene ambiguous. With 2 bases removed from V and 4 bases from J, the gap between germline ends came to 8 bases. The CDR3 runs 13 residues. Germline V gene lookup returns CDR1 MNHNS and CDR2 SASEGT. CDR3 in amino acids: CASSEFEAYGYTF. As DNA, the CDR3 is TGTGCCAGCAGTGAATTCGAGGCCTATGGCTACACCTTC.

CDR3 bases: TGTGCCAGCAGTTCGTCGGGGGTCCAGCCCCAGCATTTT. This translates into CASSSSGVQPQHF. This chain links TRBV27 with TRBJ1-5; the D gene is possibly TRBD1 (5 bases). This CDR3 region has 13 residues. Looked up from germline, CDR1 is MNHEY and CDR2 is SMNVEV (reference sequence). V lost 4 bases to trimming and J lost 7 bases, with 11 bases between them.

The CDR3 region is CASSTSSYNEQFF. The CDR3, as DNA: TGTGCCAGTAGTACTAGCTCCTACAATGAGCAGTTCTTC. The chain links TRBV19 to TRBJ2-1; D gene ambiguous. Trimming took 4 bases from V and 0 from J, leaving 4 bases between them. CDR1 is LNHDA, CDR2 SQIVND, per germline (reference sequence). The CDR3 is made up of 13 amino acids.

The chain employs TRBV9 and TRBJ2-1; 7 bases match TRBD1. There are 16 residues in the CDR3. The trim removed 0 bases at V and 4 bases at J, leaving 7 bases unmatched. Looked up from germline, CDR1 is SGDLS and CDR2 is YYNGEE. The chain's CDR3 is CASSVGPTGPYNEQFF. CDR3 coding DNA: TGTGCCAGCAGCGTAGGCCCGACAGGGCCATACAATGAGCAGTTCTTC. The whole variable domain, filled in from reference TRBV9 and TRBJ2-1, reads DSGVTQTPKHLITATGQRVTLRCSPRSGDLSVYWYQQSLDQGLQFLIQYYNGEERAKGNILERFSAQQFPDLHSELNLSSLELGDSALYFCASSVGPTGPYNEQFFGPGTRLTVL.

The chain joins TRBV15 to TRBJ2-7; 8 bases fit TRBD2. CDR1 and CDR2 (germline): LNHNV, YYDKDF (reference sequence). The trim removed 2 bases at V and 4 bases at J, leaving 10 bases unmatched. The CDR3 runs to 16 residues. DNA of the CDR3: TGTGCCACCAGCAGAAAAACGGGGGGGCCGGGTTACGAGCAGTACTTC. Its translation is CATSRKTGGPGYEQYF.

This chain uses TRBV7-9 with TRBJ2-7; D not resolved. Deletions cut 0 bases from V and 3 bases from J, with 18 bases between. Per the germline V gene, CDR1 is SEHNR and CDR2 is FQNEAQ (reference sequence). There are 17 residues in the CDR3. Here the CDR3 DNA reads TGTGCCAGCAGCTTAGCTATCGCAGAATTAATCTTCTACGAGCAGTACTTC. Protein: CASSLAIAELIFYEQYF.

The J gene is TRBJ2-1, the V gene TRBV2; TRBD1 aligns across 9 bases. CDR1 SNHLY and CDR2 FYNNEI come from the germline V gene. V trimming: 8 bases; J trimming: 14 bases; junction bases outside the gene matches: 4. The length of the CDR3 is 10 residues. The CDR3 coding sequence is TGTGCCAGCTACCGGGACAGGGAGTTCTTC. It yields the protein CASYRDREFF. The whole variable domain, filled in from reference TRBV2 and TRBJ2-1, reads EPEVTQTPSHQVTQMGQEVILRCVPISNHLYFYWYRQILGQKVEFLVSFYNNEISEKSEIFDDQFSVERPDGSNFTLKIRSTKLEDSAMYFCASYRDREFFGPGTRLTVL.

The rearrangement uses TRBV27 and TRBJ2-5; TRBD1 agrees at 9 bases. Germline V gene sequence: CDR1 MNHEY, CDR2 SMNVEV (reference sequence). This CDR3 contains 16 residues. J gave up 0 bases and V 6 bases, and 8 bases lay outside the gene matches. For the CDR3, the DNA is TGTGCCAGCAGGAGGGGACAGGGAAGCAACCAAGAGACCCAGTACTTC. Amino acid sequence: CASRRGQGSNQETQYF.

Ten or more counts support this clone. The V gene is TRBV4-2, the J gene TRBJ2-3, with TRBD2 matching over 13 bases. The CDR3 consists of 16 residues. V lost 4 bases, J lost 6 bases, and 7 bases stayed unmatched. CDR1 is LGHNA and CDR2 is YNFKEQ in the germline V gene. In nucleotides, the CDR3 is TGTGCCAGCAGCCCCCTTAAGGGACTAGCGGGGGATACGCAGTATTTT. Protein: CASSPLKGLAGDTQYF.

This clone was recorded once. The chain is built from TRBV5-1 and TRBJ2-3; D is undetermined. The ends were cut back, 5 bases at V and 6 bases at J, with 10 bases in the middle. CDR3 length: 12 residues. Germline lookup yields CDR1 SGHRS and CDR2 YFSETQ. CDR3 in amino acids: CASSPETDTQYF. The CDR3 DNA reads TGCGCCAGCAGTCCAGAGACTGATACGCAGTATTTT.

The rearrangement uses TRBV28 and TRBJ2-2; TRBD2 matches at 9 bases. The germline CDR1 and CDR2 sequences are MDHEN and SYDVKM. Trimming took 5 bases from V and 4 from J; bases not matched to a gene: 8. CDR3 size: 16 residues. DNA of the CDR3: TGTGCCAGCAGTGGTGGTAGTAGCGGGAGCACCGGGGAGCTGTTTTTT. It specifies CASSGGSSGSTGELFF.

This clone has more than one count but fewer than ten. This sample includes further DNA sequences coding for the same CDR3. The rearrangement joins TRBV6-5 to TRBJ1-5, with TRBD1 matching over 8 bases. CDR1 and CDR2 from the germline V gene are MNHEY and SVGAGI. V dropped 4 bases and J dropped 2; count of bases not matched to a gene: 4. CDR3 size: 15 residues. DNA for the CDR3: TGTGCCAGCAGTTTTGACAGGGGCGGCAATCAGCCCCAGCATTTT. Amino acids: CASSFDRGGNQPQHF.

The chain carries TRBV15 and TRBJ2-3; 7 bases agree with TRBD2. V lost 0 bases and J lost 6; bases outside the gene matches: 6. The CDR3 consists of 15 residues. Germline CDR1 reads LNHNV; CDR2 reads YYDKDF (reference sequence). DNA for the CDR3: TGTGCCACCAGCAGAGATACAGCGGGGTCTGATACGCAGTATTTT. Protein sequence: CATSRDTAGSDTQYF.

This chain uses TRBV7-8 with TRBJ2-3, with TRBD2 matching 7 bases. The CDR3 consists of 16 residues. Per germline, CDR1 SGHVS and CDR2 FQNEAQ. V lost 5 bases and J lost 4; bases outside the gene matches: 12. CDR3 sequence: CASSIGTLRGADTQYF. DNA for the CDR3: TGTGCCAGCAGCATCGGGACGCTCCGGGGGGCAGATACGCAGTATTTT. Full variable domain (missing parts from reference TRBV7-8 and TRBJ2-3): GAGVSQSPRYKVAKRGQDVALRCDPISGHVSLFWYQQALGQGPEFLTYFQNEAQLDKSGLPSDRFFAERPEGSVSTLKIQRTQQEDSAVYLCASSIGTLRGADTQYFGPGTRLTVL.

CDR3 residues: CASTRQGAGANVLTF. For the CDR3, the DNA is TGTGCCAGTACCCGACAGGGGGCTGGGGCCAACGTCCTGACTTTC. The V gene is TRBV19, the J gene TRBJ2-6; 9 bases are a match to TRBD1. With V trimmed by 7 bases and J by 2 bases, 3 bases remained unmatched. CDR1 and CDR2 from the germline V gene are LNHDA and SQIVND (reference sequence). The length of the CDR3 is 15 residues. Full variable domain (remainder filled in from reference TRBV19 and TRBJ2-6): DGGITQSPKYLFRKEGQNVTLSCEQNLNHDAMYWYRQDPGQGLRLIYYSQIVNDFQKGDIAEGYSVSREKKESFPLTVTSAQKNPTAFYLCASTRQGAGANVLTFGAGSRLTVL.

This chain uses TRBV5-4 with TRBJ2-3; 9 nucleotides agree with TRBD2. This CDR3 contains 15 residues. The ends lost 0 bases at V and 4 bases at J; junction bases unmatched: 3. Germline-derived CDR1 and CDR2 are SGHNT and YYREEE (reference sequence). CDR3 DNA sequence: TGTGCCAGCAGCTTGGCTGGCGGGGGGGCAGATACGCAGTATTTT. Translation: CASSLAGGGADTQYF. The variable domain in full, with the rest retrieved from reference TRBV5-4 and TRBJ2-3, is ETGVTQSPTHLIKTRGQQVTLRCSSQSGHNTVSWYQQALGQGPQFIFQYYREEENGRGNFPPRFSGLQFPNYSSELNVNALELDDSALYLCASSLAGGGADTQYFGPGTRLTVL.

The V gene is TRBV28, the J gene TRBJ1-1; 8 nucleotides match TRBD1. The germline gives CDR1 MDHEN, CDR2 SYDVKM. This CDR3 has 14 amino acids. With 5 bases clipped from V and 1 base from J, the junction kept 3 bases outside the gene matches. CDR3 region: CASSVQGGNTEAFF. The CDR3 DNA reads TGTGCCAGCAGTGTACAGGGGGGGAACACTGAAGCTTTCTTT. Filled out from reference TRBV28 and TRBJ1-1, the complete variable domain reads DVKVTQSSRYLVKRTGEKVFLECVQDMDHENMFWYRQDPGLGLRLIYFSYDVKMKEKGDIPEGYSVSREKKERFSLILESASTNQTSMYLCASSVQGGNTEAFFGQGTRLTVV.

The chain has TRBV28 and TRBJ2-3; 7 bases align to TRBD1. The V gene end was trimmed by 2 bases and the J gene end by 5 bases; junction bases not matched to a gene: 4. Germline assignment: CDR1 MDHEN and CDR2 SYDVKM. This CDR3 has 14 residues. CDR3 in DNA: TGTGCCAGCAGTTTAGACAGGGTCAGAGATACGCAGTATTTT. Its protein is CASSLDRVRDTQYF.